These 9 T cell receptor beta chains were all obtained from the same sample, sequenced in a study of cytomegalovirus exposure and HLA in healthy donors. Assay used: immunoSEQ multiplex PCR; TCRdb lists only in-frame clones, some missing. The sample has about 160,000 clones, roughly 90% seen once. Sequencing was done on a sample of PBMCs. These receptors all come from a woman younger than 30 in good health and CMV-seronegative.

V gene TRBV4-1 combines with J gene TRBJ2-7; weak D call: TRBD2 (6 bases). V gave up 0 bases and J gave up 3 bases, with 15 bases separating them. The CDR3 is made up of 16 amino acids. Per the germline V gene, CDR1 is MGHRA and CDR2 is YSYEKL. CDR3 in amino acids: CASSQDHGGAFYEQYF. The CDR3 nucleotides read TGCGCCAGCAGCCAAGATCATGGCGGGGCTTTCTACGAGCAGTACTTC.

This clone appeared once. V is TRBV9 and J is TRBJ2-4; D may be TRBD1 (5 bases). With 4 bases removed from V and 1 base from J, the gap between germline ends came to 12 bases. The length of the CDR3 is 15 residues. Germline CDR1 SGDLS, CDR2 YYNGEE. The CDR3 region has the DNA TGTGCCAGCAGCCAGGGTGATTCGGCCAAAAACATTCAGTACTTC. It translates to CASSQGDSAKNIQYF.

As regards this clone: The conserved phenylalanine or tryptophan normally closing the CDR3 is absent here, so this likely arose from a read error. The DNA is omitted, as the CDR3 cannot be located on it reliably, and the CDR3 follows TCRdb's listing. This chain joins TRBV6-1 and TRBJ2-7; the D segment call TRBD1 is taken from the table without a DNA check. With termini counted, the CDR3 has 14 amino acids. Germline V gene sequence: CDR1 MNHNS, CDR2 SASEGT. The CDR3: CASSEVGDRSKISI.

This clone was observed a single time. The chain combines TRBV10-3 with TRBJ2-1, with D perhaps TRBD2 (5 bases). Germline V gene sequence: CDR1 ENHRY, CDR2 SYGVKD. The CDR3 contains 16 residues. The V and J ends lost 10 bases and 0 bases respectively, with 19 bases between them. CDR3 bases: TGTGCCACCATGGGTACACTAGAGTCCTCCTACAATGAGCAGTTCTTC. Encoded protein: CATMGTLESSYNEQFF.

V gene TRBV7-3 combines with J gene TRBJ1-6, with D uncertain. This CDR3 has 13 amino acids. Germline V gene data show CDR1 as SGHTA and CDR2 as FQGTGA. With 3 bases removed from V and 6 bases from J, the gap between germline ends came to 6 bases. The CDR3 sequence is CASSLAINSPLHF. The CDR3 nucleotides are TGTGCCAGCAGCTTGGCCATTAATTCACCCCTCCACTTT.

The chain couples TRBV7-9 to TRBJ1-2; no clear D gene. The CDR3 is made up of 11 amino acids. Trimming removed 6 bases at V and 6 bases at J, with 8 bases between. Germline CDR1 and CDR2: SEHNR and FQNEAQ (reference sequence). Here the CDR3 reads CASSYRDGYTF. The CDR3 nucleotides are TGTGCCAGCAGTTACCGGGATGGCTACACCTTC.

The J gene is TRBJ1-2, the V gene TRBV14; D gene uncertain. V shed 1 base and J shed 3 bases, with 12 bases lying between them. This CDR3 is 15 amino acids long. Germline V lookup: CDR1 SGHDN, CDR2 FVKESK. This CDR3 is CASSQGSGYDYGYTF. The CDR3 DNA reads as TGTGCCAGCAGCCAAGGATCCGGGTATGACTATGGCTACACCTTC.

In nucleotides, the CDR3 is TGTGCCAGCAGCTGGGGACAGGGGAACTATGGCTACACCTTC. Translated: CASSWGQGNYGYTF. The V call is TRBV5-4, the J call TRBJ1-2, with TRBD1 identical over 10 bases. Germline V lookup: CDR1 SGHNT, CDR2 YYREEE (reference sequence). The CDR3 runs to 14 residues. Losses at the gene ends were 3 bases for V and 2 bases for J; bases not matched to a gene: 1.

This rearrangement joins TRBV7-8 to TRBJ1-5; TRBD1 matches at 7 bases. V was clipped by 0 bases and J by 6 bases; unmatched bases: 8. The CDR3 has 16 residues. CDR1 and CDR2 from the germline V gene are SGHVS and FQNEAQ. The CDR3 DNA sequence: TGTGCCAGCAGCTTAGCGCAAAGGGGGCAGGGTCAGCCCCAGCATTTT. Protein: CASSLAQRGQGQPQHF.